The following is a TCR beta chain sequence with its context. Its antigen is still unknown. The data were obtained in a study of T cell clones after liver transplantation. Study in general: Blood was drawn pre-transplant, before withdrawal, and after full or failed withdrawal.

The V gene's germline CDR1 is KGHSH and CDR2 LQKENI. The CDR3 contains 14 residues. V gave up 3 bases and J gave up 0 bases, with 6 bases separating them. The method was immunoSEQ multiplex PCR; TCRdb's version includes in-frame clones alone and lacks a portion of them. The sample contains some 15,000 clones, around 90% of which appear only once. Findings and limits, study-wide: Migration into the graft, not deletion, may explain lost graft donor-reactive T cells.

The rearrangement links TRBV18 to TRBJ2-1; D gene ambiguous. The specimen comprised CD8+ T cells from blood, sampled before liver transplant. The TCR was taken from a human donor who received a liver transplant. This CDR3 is CASSPPDSYNEQFF. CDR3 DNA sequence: TGTGCCAGCTCACCGCCCGACTCCTACAATGAGCAGTTCTTC.